This is a list of T cell receptor beta chains from one sample in a study of blood T cell repertoires in COVID-19. The data were produced by immunoSEQ multiplex PCR, yet TCRdb's version contains in-frame clones alone and is incomplete. This table holds 130,000 to 150,000 clones, approximately 92% found once. Sample: peripheral blood. Source of these receptors: a man between 18 and 29 years old with COVID-19, enrolled during active disease. Both conserved end residues are part of each CDR3. D genes are given only for firm matches. Rows give clone size only sometimes, using once, few, many, or a class for an expanded clone.

J gene: TRBJ2-7
V gene: TRBV19
clone size: .
D gene: .
CDR3 DNA: TGTGCCAGTAGTATCAACAGCTTCTACGAGCAGTACTTC
CDR3 protein: CASSINSFYEQYF

J gene: TRBJ1-2
V gene: TRBV9
clone size: .
D gene: TRBD1
CDR3 DNA: TGTGCCAGCAGCGTGGCCGGGACAGATAACTATGGCTACACCTTC
CDR3 protein: CASSVAGTDNYGYTF

J gene: TRBJ2-7
V gene: TRBV7-9
clone size: .
D gene: TRBD2
CDR3 DNA: TGTGCCAGCAGCCGGAGGACTAGCGGGAACTACGAGCAGTACTTC
CDR3 protein: CASSRRTSGNYEQYF

J gene: TRBJ2-2
V gene: TRBV4-3
clone size: .
D gene: TRBD2
CDR3 DNA: TGCGCCAGCAGCCACCAAGGTCATACGCGGGAGGACACCGGGGAGCTGTTTTTT
CDR3 protein: CASSHQGHTREDTGELFF

J gene: TRBJ2-1
V gene: TRBV2
clone size: .
D gene: .
CDR3 DNA: TGTGCCAGCAGGCGGTGGACAGACAATGAGCAGTTCTTC
CDR3 protein: CASRRWTDNEQFF

J gene: TRBJ2-3
V gene: TRBV21-1
clone size: once
D gene: .
CDR3 DNA: TGTGCCAGCAGCGCCCGCCTAGCGGGAGTGAGCACAGATACGCAGTATTTT
CDR3 protein: CASSARLAGVSTDTQYF

J gene: TRBJ2-2
V gene: TRBV11-3
clone size: .
D gene: .
CDR3 DNA: TGTGCCAGCAGCTTCACAGGGCCCTCGAACACCGGGGAGCTGTTTTTT
CDR3 protein: CASSFTGPSNTGELFF

J gene: TRBJ2-3
V gene: TRBV15
clone size: .
D gene: .
CDR3 DNA: TGTGCCACCAGCAGGCCCCCACTTACAGGGACGCAGTATTTT
CDR3 protein: CATSRPPLTGTQYF

J gene: TRBJ2-2
V gene: TRBV24-1
clone size: .
D gene: .
CDR3 DNA: TGTGCCACCAGCCATAGGACTGCGAACACCGGGGAGCTGTTTTTT
CDR3 protein: CATSHRTANTGELFF

J gene: TRBJ1-4
V gene: TRBV7-9
clone size: .
D gene: .
CDR3 DNA: TGTGCCAGCAGCCGATCGGAAGGGGTTGAAAAACTGCTTTTT
CDR3 protein: CASSRSEGVEKLLF

J gene: TRBJ2-7
V gene: TRBV3-1/TRBV3-2
clone size: .
D gene: TRBD2
CDR3 DNA: TGTGCCAGCAGCCAAGTTGGGCTAGCGGGGAGAGAGCAGTACTTC
CDR3 protein: CASSQVGLAGREQYF

J gene: TRBJ2-1
V gene: TRBV19
clone size: .
D gene: .
CDR3 DNA: TGTGCCAGTACCCCCTCGGAGGATATCTCCTACAATGAGCAGTTCTTC
CDR3 protein: CASTPSEDISYNEQFF

J gene: TRBJ2-1
V gene: TRBV5-1
clone size: .
D gene: .
CDR3 DNA: TGCGCCAGCAGCAAAGGCGATACAGAGCCCAATGAGCAGTTCTTC
CDR3 protein: CASSKGDTEPNEQFF

J gene: TRBJ1-4
V gene: TRBV4-1
clone size: .
D gene: .
CDR3 DNA: TGCGCCAGCAGCCCTAAAGAGGGCAGTAAGAATGAAAAACTGCTTTTT
CDR3 protein: CASSPKEGSKNEKLLF

J gene: TRBJ2-3
V gene: TRBV5-1
clone size: .
D gene: .
CDR3 DNA: TGCGCCAGCAGCTTGGAGGCGTATAGCGGAGACCTGTTTGGCACACACACAGATACGCAGTATTTT
CDR3 protein: CASSLEAYSGDLFGTHTDTQYF

J gene: TRBJ2-1
V gene: TRBV11-2
clone size: .
D gene: .
CDR3 DNA: TGTGCCAGCAGCTTATTGACAGAGTACAATGAGCAGTTCTTC
CDR3 protein: CASSLLTEYNEQFF

J gene: TRBJ2-1
V gene: TRBV5-1
clone size: .
D gene: TRBD2
CDR3 DNA: TGCGCCAGCAGCTTGGAGCTAGCGGGCGGGAATGAGCAGTTCTTC
CDR3 protein: CASSLELAGGNEQFF

J gene: TRBJ2-7
V gene: TRBV19
clone size: .
D gene: TRBD1
CDR3 DNA: TGTGCCAGTAGTCGACAGGGGTCCTACGAGCAGTACTTC
CDR3 protein: CASSRQGSYEQYF

J gene: TRBJ1-6
V gene: TRBV28
clone size: .
D gene: TRBD1
CDR3 DNA: TGTGCCAGCAGGGAACAGGGGGCCTCACCCCTCCACTTT
CDR3 protein: CASREQGASPLHF

J gene: TRBJ2-7
V gene: TRBV27
clone size: .
D gene: .
CDR3 DNA: TGTGCCAGCTCCCTGGCGGCAGGTCCAACTAGAGAGCAGTACTTC
CDR3 protein: CASSLAAGPTREQYF

J gene: TRBJ2-7
V gene: TRBV14
clone size: .
D gene: TRBD1
CDR3 DNA: TGTGCCAGCAGCCAACAACGCCCCGGACAGGGCCTAACCTACGAGCAGTACTTC
CDR3 protein: CASSQQRPGQGLTYEQYF

J gene: TRBJ1-5
V gene: TRBV30
clone size: .
D gene: TRBD1
CDR3 DNA: TGTGCCTGGAGCCAGGGGGGTCATCAGCCCCAGCATTTT
CDR3 protein: CAWSQGGHQPQHF

J gene: TRBJ2-1
V gene: TRBV11-3
clone size: few
D gene: .
CDR3 DNA: TGTGCCAGCAGCTTATACGGGGACAATGAGCAGTTCTTC
CDR3 protein: CASSLYGDNEQFF

J gene: TRBJ1-2
V gene: TRBV29-1
clone size: .
D gene: .
CDR3 DNA: TGCAGCGTTTACCCACAGGGAGCTAACTATGGCTACACCTTC
CDR3 protein: CSVYPQGANYGYTF

J gene: TRBJ1-1
V gene: TRBV4-3
clone size: few
D gene: TRBD1
CDR3 DNA: TGCGCCAGCAGCCTCGACTCAACGGGAGACAGGGCCATCACTGAAGCTTTCTTT
CDR3 protein: CASSLDSTGDRAITEAFF

J gene: TRBJ2-2
V gene: TRBV7-9
clone size: .
D gene: .
CDR3 DNA: TGTGCCAGCAGCTTAAGGGGGAACACCGGGGAGCTGTTTTTT
CDR3 protein: CASSLRGNTGELFF

J gene: TRBJ1-4
V gene: TRBV2
clone size: .
D gene: .
CDR3 DNA: TGTGCCAGCAGTGAACAGGGGCCGTTAAATGAAAAACTGCTTTTT
CDR3 protein: CASSEQGPLNEKLLF

J gene: TRBJ2-3
V gene: TRBV5-5
clone size: .
D gene: .
CDR3 DNA: TGTGCCAGCAGCTTGGACGGAAAAGGGGCAGATACGCAGTATTTT
CDR3 protein: CASSLDGKGADTQYF

J gene: TRBJ2-2
V gene: TRBV15
clone size: .
D gene: .
CDR3 DNA: TGTGCCACCAGCAGAGGAAATAGGGGATGGGGACAGAACACCGGGGAGCTGTTTTTT
CDR3 protein: CATSRGNRGWGQNTGELFF

J gene: TRBJ2-5
V gene: TRBV5-6
clone size: .
D gene: TRBD2
CDR3 DNA: TGTGCCAGCAGCTTGTTTCCGACTAGCGGTCAAGAGACCCAGTACTTC
CDR3 protein: CASSLFPTSGQETQYF

J gene: TRBJ2-1
V gene: TRBV2
clone size: .
D gene: TRBD1
CDR3 DNA: TGTGCCAGCAGCCACCCTTCAGGGGGCTCCTACAATGAGCAGTTCTTC
CDR3 protein: CASSHPSGGSYNEQFF

J gene: TRBJ2-5
V gene: TRBV7-2
clone size: .
D gene: .
CDR3 DNA: TGTGCCAGCAGCCTCAGCGGAGCGGCCGGGGCCCAGTACTTC
CDR3 protein: CASSLSGAAGAQYF

J gene: TRBJ2-7
V gene: TRBV6-1
clone size: .
D gene: TRBD1
CDR3 DNA: TGTGCCAGCAGTGAGGGGACAGGGGCTTCTTTCTACTACGAGCAGTACTTC
CDR3 protein: CASSEGTGASFYYEQYF

J gene: TRBJ2-7
V gene: TRBV7-2
clone size: .
D gene: TRBD1
CDR3 DNA: TGTGCCAGCAGCCCCGGGACAGGGGTTAGCGAGCAGTACTTC
CDR3 protein: CASSPGTGVSEQYF

J gene: TRBJ1-5
V gene: TRBV6-5
clone size: .
D gene: TRBD1
CDR3 DNA: TGTGCCAGCACCACAGGGGGAAATCAGCCCCAGCATTTT
CDR3 protein: CASTTGGNQPQHF

J gene: TRBJ1-1
V gene: TRBV9
clone size: .
D gene: .
CDR3 DNA: TGTGCCAGCAGCCCGACTCCGAACACTGAAGCTTTCTTT
CDR3 protein: CASSPTPNTEAFF

J gene: TRBJ2-7
V gene: TRBV7-2
clone size: .
D gene: TRBD1
CDR3 DNA: TGTGCCAGCAGCTTAAAGGGGGCCCCGGAGCAGTACTTC
CDR3 protein: CASSLKGAPEQYF